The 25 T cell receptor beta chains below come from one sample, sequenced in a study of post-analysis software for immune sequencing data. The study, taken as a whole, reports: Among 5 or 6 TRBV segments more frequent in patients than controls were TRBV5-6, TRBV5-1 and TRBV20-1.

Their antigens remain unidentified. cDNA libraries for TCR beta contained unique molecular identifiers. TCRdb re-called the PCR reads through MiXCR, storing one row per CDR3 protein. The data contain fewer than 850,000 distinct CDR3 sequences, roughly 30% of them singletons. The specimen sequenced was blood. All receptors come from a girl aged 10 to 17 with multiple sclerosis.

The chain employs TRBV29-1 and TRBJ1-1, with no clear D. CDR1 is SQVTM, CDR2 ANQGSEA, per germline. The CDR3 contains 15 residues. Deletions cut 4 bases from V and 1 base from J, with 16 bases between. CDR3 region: CSVVRSPGRNTEAFF. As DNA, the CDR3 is TGCAGCGTTGTCCGGTCTCCCGGGAGGAACACTGAAGCTTTCTTT.

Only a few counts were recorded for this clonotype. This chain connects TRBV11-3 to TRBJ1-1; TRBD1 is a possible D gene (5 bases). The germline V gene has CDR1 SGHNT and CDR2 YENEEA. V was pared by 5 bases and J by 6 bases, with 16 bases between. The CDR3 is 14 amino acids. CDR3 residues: CASSPGRGVPEAFF. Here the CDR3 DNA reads TGTGCCAGCAGCCCGGGACGGGGTGTGCCTGAAGCTTTCTTT.

This CDR3 reads CSAPTDRGDSPLHF. CDR3 nucleotides: TGCAGTGCTCCTACAGACAGAGGAGATTCACCCCTCCACTTT. The chain employs TRBV20-1 and TRBJ1-6; TRBD1 is a possible D gene (5 bases). Germline V gene data show CDR1 as DFQATT and CDR2 as SNEGSKA (reference sequence). The germline V and J ends were trimmed by 5 bases and 8 bases, with 16 bases remaining between them. The CDR3 is 14 amino acids.

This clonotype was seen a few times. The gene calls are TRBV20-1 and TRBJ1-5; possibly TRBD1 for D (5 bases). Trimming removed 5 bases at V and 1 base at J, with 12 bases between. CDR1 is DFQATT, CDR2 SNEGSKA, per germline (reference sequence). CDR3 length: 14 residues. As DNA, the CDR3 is TGCAGTGCTCCCCACGGGGCGAGCAATCAGCCCCAGCATTTT. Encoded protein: CSAPHGASNQPQHF.

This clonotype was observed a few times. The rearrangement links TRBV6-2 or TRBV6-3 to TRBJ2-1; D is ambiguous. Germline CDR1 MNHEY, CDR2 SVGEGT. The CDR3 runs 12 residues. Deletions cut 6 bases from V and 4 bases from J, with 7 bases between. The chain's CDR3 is CASRESYNEQFF. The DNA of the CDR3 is TGTGCCAGCAGGGAGAGTTACAATGAGCAGTTCTTC.

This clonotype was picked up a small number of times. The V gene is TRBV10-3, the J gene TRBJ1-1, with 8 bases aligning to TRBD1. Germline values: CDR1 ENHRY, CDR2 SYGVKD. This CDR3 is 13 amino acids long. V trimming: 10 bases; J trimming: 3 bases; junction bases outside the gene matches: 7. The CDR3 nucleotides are TGTGCCAGCCAGGAACAGGGGGACACTGAAGCTTTCTTT. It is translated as CASQEQGDTEAFF.

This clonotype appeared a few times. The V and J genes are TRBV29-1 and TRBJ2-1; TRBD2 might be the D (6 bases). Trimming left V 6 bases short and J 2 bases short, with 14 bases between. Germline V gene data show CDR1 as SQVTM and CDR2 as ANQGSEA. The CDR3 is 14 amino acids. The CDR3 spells CSVDPAGAYNEQFF. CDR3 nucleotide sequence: TGCAGCGTCGATCCAGCGGGTGCCTACAATGAGCAGTTCTTC.

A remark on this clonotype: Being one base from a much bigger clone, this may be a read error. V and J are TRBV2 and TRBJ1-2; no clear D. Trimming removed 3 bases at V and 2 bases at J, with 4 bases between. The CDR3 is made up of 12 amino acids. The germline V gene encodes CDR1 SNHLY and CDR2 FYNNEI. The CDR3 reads CASSERNYGYTF. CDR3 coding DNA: TGTGCCAGCAGTGAGAGGAACTATGGCTACACCTTC.

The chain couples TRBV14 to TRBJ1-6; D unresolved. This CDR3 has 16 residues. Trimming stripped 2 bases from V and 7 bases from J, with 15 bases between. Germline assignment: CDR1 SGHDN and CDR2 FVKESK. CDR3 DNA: TGTGCCAGCAGCCAAAGGGCAGGAGGGCGGAATTCACCCCTCCACTTT. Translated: CASSQRAGGRNSPLHF.

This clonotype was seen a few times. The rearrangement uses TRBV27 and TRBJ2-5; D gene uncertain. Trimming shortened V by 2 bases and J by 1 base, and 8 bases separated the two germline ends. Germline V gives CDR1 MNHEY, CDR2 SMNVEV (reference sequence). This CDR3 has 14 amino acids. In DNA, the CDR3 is TGTGCCAGCAGTTTACTTTGGCCCCAAGAGACCCAGTACTTC. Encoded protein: CASSLLWPQETQYF.

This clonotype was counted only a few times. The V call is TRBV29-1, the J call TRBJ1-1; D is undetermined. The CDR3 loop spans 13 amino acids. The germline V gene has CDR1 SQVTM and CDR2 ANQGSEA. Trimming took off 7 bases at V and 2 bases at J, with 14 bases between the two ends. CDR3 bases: TGCAGCGGCGAAGAGGGTTCAAACACTGAAGCTTTCTTT. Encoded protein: CSGEEGSNTEAFF.

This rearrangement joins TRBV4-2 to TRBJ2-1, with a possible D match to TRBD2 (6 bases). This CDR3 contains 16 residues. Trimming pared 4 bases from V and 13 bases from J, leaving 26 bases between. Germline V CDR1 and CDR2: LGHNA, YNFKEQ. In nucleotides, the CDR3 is TGTGCCAGCAGCCCTGTTACCCCGGAGGGAGAAGAGACCCAGTTCTTC. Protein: CASSPVTPEGEETQFF.

The CDR3 coding sequence is TGCGCCAGCAGCTTGGAAGGTGGCAGCGACCTCTACGAGCAGTACTTC. This gives the protein CASSLEGGSDLYEQYF. The rearrangement joins TRBV5-1 to TRBJ2-7; unclear D gene. Germline assignment: CDR1 SGHRS and CDR2 YFSETQ. Deletions cut 0 bases from V and 3 bases from J, with 16 bases between. The CDR3 spans 16 residues.

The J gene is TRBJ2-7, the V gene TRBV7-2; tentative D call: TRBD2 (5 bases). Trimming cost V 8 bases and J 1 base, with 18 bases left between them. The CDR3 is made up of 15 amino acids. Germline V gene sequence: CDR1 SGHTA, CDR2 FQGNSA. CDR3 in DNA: TGTGCCAGCTCTCTATTCCGGACTGGGTCCTACGAGCAGTACTTC. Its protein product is CASSLFRTGSYEQYF.

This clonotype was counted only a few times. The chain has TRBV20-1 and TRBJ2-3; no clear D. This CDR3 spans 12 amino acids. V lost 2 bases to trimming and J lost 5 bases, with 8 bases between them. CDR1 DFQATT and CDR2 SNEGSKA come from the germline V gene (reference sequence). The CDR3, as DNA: TGCAGTGCTAGATTCTGGGGAGATACGCAGTATTTT. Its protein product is CSARFWGDTQYF.

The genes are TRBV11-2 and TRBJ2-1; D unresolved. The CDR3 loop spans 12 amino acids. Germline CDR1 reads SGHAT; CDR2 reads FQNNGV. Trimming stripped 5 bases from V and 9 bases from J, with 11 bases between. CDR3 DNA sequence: TGTGCCAGCAGCCCCCCGGGTAGTGAGCAGTTCTTC. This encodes CASSPPGSEQFF. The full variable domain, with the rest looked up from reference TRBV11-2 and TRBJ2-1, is EAGVAQSPRYKIIEKRQSVAFWCNPISGHATLYWYQQILGQGPKLLIQFQNNGVVDDSQLPKDRFSAERLKGVDSTLKIQPAKLEDSAVYLCASSPPGSEQFFGPGTRLTVL.

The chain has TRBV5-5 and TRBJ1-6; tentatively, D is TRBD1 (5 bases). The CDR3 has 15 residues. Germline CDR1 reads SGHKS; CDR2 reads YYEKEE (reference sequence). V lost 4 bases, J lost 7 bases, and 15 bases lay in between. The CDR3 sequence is CASSPWGGENSPLHF. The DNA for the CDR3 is TGTGCCAGCAGCCCGTGGGGGGGAGAGAATTCACCCCTCCACTTT.

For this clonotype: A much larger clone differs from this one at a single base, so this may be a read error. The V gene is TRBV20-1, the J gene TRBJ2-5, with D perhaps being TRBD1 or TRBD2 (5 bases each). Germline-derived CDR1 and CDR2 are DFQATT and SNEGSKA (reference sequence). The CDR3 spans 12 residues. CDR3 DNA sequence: TGCACCTGCTATGCCGACGGCAGGGAGCAGTACTTC. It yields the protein CTCYADGREQYF.

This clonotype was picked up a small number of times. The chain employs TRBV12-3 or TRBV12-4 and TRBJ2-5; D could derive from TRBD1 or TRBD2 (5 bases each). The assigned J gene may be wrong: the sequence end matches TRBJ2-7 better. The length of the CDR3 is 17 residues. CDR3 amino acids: CASSITGPRLIPYEQYF. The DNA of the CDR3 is TGTGCCAGCAGCATCACGGGGCCGCGGTTAATTCCCTACGAGCAGTACTTC.

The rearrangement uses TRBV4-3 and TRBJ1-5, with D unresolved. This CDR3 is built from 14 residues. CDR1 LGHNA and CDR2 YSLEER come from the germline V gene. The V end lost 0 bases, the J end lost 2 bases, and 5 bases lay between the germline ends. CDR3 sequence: CASSQEPGNQPQHF. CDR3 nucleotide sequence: TGCGCCAGCAGCCAAGAACCAGGCAATCAGCCCCAGCATTTT.

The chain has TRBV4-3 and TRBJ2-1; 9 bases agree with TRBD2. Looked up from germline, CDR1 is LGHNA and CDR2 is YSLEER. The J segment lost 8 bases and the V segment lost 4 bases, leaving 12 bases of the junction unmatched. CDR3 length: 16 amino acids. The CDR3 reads CASSRNLAGVGDEQFF. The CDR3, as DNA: TGCGCCAGCAGCCGAAATTTAGCGGGAGTGGGGGATGAGCAGTTCTTC.

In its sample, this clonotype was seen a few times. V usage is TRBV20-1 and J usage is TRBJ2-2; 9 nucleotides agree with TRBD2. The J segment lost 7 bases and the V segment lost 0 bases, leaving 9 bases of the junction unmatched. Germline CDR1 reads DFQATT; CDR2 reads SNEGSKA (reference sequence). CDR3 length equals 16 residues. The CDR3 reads CSARDNAGGPIGELFF. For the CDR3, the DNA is TGCAGTGCTAGAGATAACGCGGGAGGGCCGATCGGGGAGCTGTTTTTT.

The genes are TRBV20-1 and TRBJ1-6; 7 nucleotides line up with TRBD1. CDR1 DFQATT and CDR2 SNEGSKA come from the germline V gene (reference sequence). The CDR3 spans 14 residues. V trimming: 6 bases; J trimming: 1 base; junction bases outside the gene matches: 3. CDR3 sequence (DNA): TGCAGTGCCAGGGGGATTTCCTATAATTCACCCCTCCACTTT. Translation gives CSARGISYNSPLHF.

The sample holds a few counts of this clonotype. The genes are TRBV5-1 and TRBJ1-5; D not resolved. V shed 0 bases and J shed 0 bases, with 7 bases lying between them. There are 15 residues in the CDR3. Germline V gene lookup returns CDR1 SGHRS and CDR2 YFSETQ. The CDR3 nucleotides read TGCGCCAGCAGCTTGGTCGGGTTTAGCAATCAGCCCCAGCATTTT. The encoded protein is CASSLVGFSNQPQHF. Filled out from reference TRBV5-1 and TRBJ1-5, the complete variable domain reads KAGVTQTPRYLIKTRGQQVTLSCSPISGHRSVSWYQQTPGQGLQFLFEYFSETQRNKGNFPGRFSGRQFSNSRSEMNVSTLELGDSALYLCASSLVGFSNQPQHFGDGTRLSIL.

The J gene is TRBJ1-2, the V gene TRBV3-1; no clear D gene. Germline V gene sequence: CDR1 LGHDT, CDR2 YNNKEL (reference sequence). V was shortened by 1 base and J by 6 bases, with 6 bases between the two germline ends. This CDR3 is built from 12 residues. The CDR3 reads CASSQVQHGYTF. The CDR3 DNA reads TGTGCCAGCAGCCAAGTTCAGCATGGCTACACCTTC.